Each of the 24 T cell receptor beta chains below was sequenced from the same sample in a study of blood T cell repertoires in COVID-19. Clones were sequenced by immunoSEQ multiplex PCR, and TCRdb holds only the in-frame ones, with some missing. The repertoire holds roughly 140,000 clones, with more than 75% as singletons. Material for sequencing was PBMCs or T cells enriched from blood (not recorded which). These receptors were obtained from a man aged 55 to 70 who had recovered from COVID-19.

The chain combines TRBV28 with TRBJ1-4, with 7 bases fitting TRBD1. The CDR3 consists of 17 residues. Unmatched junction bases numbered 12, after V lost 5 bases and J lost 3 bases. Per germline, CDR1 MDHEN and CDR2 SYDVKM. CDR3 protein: CASSTLGVRGPNEKLFF. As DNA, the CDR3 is TGTGCCAGCAGTACCCTGGGGGTGAGGGGGCCTAATGAAAAACTGTTTTTT.

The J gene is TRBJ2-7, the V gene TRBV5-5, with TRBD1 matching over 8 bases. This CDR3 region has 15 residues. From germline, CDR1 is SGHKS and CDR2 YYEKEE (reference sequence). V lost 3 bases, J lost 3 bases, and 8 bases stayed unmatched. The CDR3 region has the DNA TGTGCCAGCAGCTCCCTACTCACAGGGGGCTACGAGCAGTACTTC. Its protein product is CASSSLLTGGYEQYF.

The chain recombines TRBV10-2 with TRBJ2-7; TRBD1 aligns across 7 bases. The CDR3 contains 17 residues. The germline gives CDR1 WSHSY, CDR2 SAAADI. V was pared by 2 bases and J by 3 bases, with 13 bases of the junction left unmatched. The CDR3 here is CASSEPGILRGLYEQYF. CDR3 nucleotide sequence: TGCGCCAGCAGTGAGCCCGGTATTCTAAGGGGGCTCTACGAGCAGTACTTC.

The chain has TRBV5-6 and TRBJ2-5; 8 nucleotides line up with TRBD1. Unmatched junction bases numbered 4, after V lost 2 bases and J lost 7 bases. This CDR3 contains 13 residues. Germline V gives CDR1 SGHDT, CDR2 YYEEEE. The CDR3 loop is CASSFGTGPTQYF. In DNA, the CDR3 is TGTGCCAGCAGCTTCGGGACAGGACCGACCCAGTACTTC.

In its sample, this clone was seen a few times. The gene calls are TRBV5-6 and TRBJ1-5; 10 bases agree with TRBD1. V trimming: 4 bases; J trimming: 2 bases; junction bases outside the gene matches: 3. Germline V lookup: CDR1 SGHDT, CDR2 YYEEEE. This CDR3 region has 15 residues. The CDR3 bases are TGTGCCAGCAGCCCCGGGACAGGGGGCAATCAGCCCCAGCATTTT. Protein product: CASSPGTGGNQPQHF.

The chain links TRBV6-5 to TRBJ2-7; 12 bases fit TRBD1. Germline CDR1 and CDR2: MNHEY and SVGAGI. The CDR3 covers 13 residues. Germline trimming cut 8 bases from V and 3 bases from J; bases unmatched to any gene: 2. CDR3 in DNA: TGTGCCAGCCGGGACAGGGGGCTCTACGAGCAGTACTTC. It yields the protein CASRDRGLYEQYF.

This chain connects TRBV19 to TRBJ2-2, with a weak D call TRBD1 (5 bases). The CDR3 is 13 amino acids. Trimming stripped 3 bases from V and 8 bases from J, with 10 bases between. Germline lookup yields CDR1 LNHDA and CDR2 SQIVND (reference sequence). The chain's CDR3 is CASSMGQVGELFF. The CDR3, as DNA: TGTGCCAGTAGTATGGGGCAGGTGGGGGAGCTGTTTTTT. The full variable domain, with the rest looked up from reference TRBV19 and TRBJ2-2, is DGGITQSPKYLFRKEGQNVTLSCEQNLNHDAMYWYRQDPGQGLRLIYYSQIVNDFQKGDIAEGYSVSREKKESFPLTVTSAQKNPTAFYLCASSMGQVGELFFGEGSRLTVL.

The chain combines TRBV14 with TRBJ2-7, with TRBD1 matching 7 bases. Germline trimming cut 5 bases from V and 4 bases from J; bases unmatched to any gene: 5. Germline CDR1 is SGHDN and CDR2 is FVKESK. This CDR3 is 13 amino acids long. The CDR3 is CASSWDSVYEQYF. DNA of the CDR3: TGTGCCAGCAGCTGGGACAGCGTTTACGAGCAGTACTTC. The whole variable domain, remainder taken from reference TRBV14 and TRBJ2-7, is EAGVTQFPSHSVIEKGQTVTLRCDPISGHDNLYWYRRVMGKEIKFLLHFVKESKQDESGMPNNRFLAERTGGTYSTLKVQPAELEDSGVYFCASSWDSVYEQYFGPGTRLTVT.

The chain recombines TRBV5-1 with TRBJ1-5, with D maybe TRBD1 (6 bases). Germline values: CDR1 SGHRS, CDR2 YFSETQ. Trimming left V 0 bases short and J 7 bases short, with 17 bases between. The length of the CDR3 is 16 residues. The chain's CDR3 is CASSLEGHSVGQPQHF. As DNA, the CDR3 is TGCGCCAGCAGCTTGGAGGGACACTCGGTCGGACAGCCCCAGCATTTT.

The CDR3 region is CASHRGDSDTQYF. CDR3 sequence (DNA): TGTGCCAGTCACCGGGGAGACTCAGATACGCAGTATTTT. The chain uses TRBV19 and TRBJ2-3; the D gene is possibly TRBD2 (5 bases). The CDR3 is 13 amino acids. V gave up 8 bases and J gave up 4 bases, with 13 bases separating them. CDR1 LNHDA and CDR2 SQIVND come from the germline V gene (reference sequence).

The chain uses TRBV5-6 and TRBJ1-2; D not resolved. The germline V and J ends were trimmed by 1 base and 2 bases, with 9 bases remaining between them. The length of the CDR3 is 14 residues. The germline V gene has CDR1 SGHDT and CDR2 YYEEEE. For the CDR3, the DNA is TGTGCCAGCAGCTTGTTCGGACTGAACTATGGCTACACCTTC. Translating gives CASSLFGLNYGYTF.

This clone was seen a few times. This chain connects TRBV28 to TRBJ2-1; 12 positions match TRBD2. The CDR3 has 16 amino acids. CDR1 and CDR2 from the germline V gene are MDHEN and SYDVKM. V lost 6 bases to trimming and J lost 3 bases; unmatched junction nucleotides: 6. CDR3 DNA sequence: TGTGCCAGCAGGAAGACGGGACTAGCGGGCTACAATGAGCAGTTCTTC. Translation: CASRKTGLAGYNEQFF.

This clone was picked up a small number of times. DNA for the CDR3: TGCGCCAGCACACATTCCGGGACAGGGAACTATGGCTACACCTTC. This codes for CASTHSGTGNYGYTF. The chain combines TRBV23-1 with TRBJ1-2; TRBD1 agrees at 9 bases. TRBV23-1 is marked as an open reading frame, function uncertain. V was pared by 7 bases and J by 2 bases, with 8 bases of the junction left unmatched. The CDR3 has 15 amino acids.

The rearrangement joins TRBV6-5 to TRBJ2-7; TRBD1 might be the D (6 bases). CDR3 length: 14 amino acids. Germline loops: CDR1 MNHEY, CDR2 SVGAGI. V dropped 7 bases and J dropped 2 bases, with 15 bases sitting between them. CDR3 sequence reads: CASKHREPTYEQYF. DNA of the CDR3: TGTGCCAGCAAACACAGGGAACCCACCTACGAGCAGTACTTC.

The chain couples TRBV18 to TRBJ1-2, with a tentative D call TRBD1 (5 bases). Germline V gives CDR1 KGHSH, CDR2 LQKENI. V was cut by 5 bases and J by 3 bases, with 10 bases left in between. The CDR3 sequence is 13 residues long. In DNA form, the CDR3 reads TGTGCCAGCTCATGGCAAGGGGACTATGGCTACACCTTC. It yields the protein CASSWQGDYGYTF. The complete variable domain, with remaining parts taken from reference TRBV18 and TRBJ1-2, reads NAGVMQNPRHLVRRRGQEARLRCSPMKGHSHVYWYRQLPEEGLKFMVYLQKENIIDESGMPKERFSAEFPKEGPSILRIQQVVRGDSAAYFCASSWQGDYGYTFGSGTRLTVV.

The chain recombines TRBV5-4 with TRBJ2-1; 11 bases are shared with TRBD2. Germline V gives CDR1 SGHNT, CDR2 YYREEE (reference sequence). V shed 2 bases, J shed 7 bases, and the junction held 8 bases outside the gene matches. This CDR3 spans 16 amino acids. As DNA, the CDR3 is TGTGCCAGCAGCTTAAAACAAAGGACTAGCGGGAATGAGCAGTTCTTC. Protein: CASSLKQRTSGNEQFF.

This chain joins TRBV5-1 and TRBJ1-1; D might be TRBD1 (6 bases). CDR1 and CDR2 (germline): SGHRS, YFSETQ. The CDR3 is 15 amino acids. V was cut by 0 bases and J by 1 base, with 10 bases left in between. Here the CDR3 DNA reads TGCGCCAGCAGCTTGGCCGACAGGTGGAACACTGAAGCTTTCTTT. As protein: CASSLADRWNTEAFF.

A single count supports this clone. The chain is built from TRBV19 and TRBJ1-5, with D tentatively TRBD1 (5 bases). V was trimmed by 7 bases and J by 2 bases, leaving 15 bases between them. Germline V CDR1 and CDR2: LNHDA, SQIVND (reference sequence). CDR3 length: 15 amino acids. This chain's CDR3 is CASNSGGSGNQPQHF. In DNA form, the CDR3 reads TGTGCCAGTAACAGCGGGGGTTCGGGCAATCAGCCCCAGCATTTT.

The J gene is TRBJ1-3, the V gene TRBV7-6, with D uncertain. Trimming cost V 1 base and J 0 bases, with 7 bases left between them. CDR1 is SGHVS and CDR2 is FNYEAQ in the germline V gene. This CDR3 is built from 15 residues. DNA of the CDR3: TGTGCCAGCAGCTTAGACCTAAACTCTGGAAACACCATATATTTT. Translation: CASSLDLNSGNTIYF.

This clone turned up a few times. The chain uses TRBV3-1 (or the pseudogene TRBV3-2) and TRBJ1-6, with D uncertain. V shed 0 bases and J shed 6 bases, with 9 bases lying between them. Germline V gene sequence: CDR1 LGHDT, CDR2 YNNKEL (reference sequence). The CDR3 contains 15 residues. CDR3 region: CASSQDRGGNSPLHF. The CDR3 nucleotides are TGTGCCAGCAGCCAAGACCGGGGTGGTAATTCACCCCTCCACTTT.

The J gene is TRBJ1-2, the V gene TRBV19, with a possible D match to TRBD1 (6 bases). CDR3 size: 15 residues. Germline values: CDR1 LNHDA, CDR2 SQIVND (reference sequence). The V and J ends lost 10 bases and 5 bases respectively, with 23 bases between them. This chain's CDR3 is CATIVSGQSSYGYTF. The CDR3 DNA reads TGTGCCACCATAGTATCGGGACAATCGAGTTATGGCTACACCTTC.

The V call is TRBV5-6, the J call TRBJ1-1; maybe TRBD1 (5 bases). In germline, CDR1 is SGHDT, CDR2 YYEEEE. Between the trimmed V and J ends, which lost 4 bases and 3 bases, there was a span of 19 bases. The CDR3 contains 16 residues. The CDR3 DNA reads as TGTGCCAGCAGCCTGTATTTAGGGACTTTGTACACTGAAGCTTTCTTT. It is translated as CASSLYLGTLYTEAFF.

This CDR3 is CASSLGGGAGETQYF. Written as DNA, the CDR3 is TGCGCCAGCAGCCTCGGGGGAGGGGCCGGGGAGACCCAGTACTTC. The chain is built from TRBV4-1 and TRBJ2-5, with 7 bases lining up with TRBD2. There are 15 residues in the CDR3. Germline loops: CDR1 MGHRA, CDR2 YSYEKL. The V segment lost 4 bases and the J segment 5 bases; nucleotides outside the gene matches: 10.

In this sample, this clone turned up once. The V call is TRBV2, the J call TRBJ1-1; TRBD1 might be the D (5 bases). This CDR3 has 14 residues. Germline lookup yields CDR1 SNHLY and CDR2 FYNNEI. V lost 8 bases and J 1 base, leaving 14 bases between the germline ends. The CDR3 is CASGAGMKNTEAFF. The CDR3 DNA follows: TGTGCCAGCGGGGCAGGGATGAAGAACACTGAAGCTTTCTTT.